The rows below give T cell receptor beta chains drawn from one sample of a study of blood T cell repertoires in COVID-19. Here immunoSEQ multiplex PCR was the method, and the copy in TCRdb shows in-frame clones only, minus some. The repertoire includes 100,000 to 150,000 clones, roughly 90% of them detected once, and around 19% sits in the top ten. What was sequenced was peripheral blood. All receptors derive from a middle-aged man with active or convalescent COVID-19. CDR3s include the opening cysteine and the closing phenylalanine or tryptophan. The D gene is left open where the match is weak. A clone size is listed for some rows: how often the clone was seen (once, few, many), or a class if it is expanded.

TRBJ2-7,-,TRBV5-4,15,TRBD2,CASSEGLAGTYEQYF,TGTGCCAGCAGCGAGGGACTAGCGGGTACGTACGAGCAGTACTTC
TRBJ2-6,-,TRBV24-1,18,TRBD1,CATSDPTGGLSGANVLTF,TGTGCCACCAGTGATCCAACAGGGGGGCTCTCTGGGGCCAACGTCCTGACTTTC
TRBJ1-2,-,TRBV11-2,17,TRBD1,CASSPTRETGFNYGYTF,TGTGCCAGCAGCCCAACGCGCGAGACAGGGTTTAACTATGGCTACACCTTC
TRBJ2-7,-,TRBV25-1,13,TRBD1,CASSEDRGGEQYF,TGTGCCAGCAGTGAAGACAGGGGCGGCGAGCAGTACTTC
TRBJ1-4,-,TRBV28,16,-,CASSPAGGATNEKLFF,TGTGCCAGCAGTCCAGCGGGGGGAGCAACTAATGAAAAACTGTTTTTT
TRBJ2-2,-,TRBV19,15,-,CASSIVRSNTGELFF,TGTGCCAGTAGTATAGTTCGGTCGAACACCGGGGAGCTGTTTTTT
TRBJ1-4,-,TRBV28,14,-,CASSLGGLGEKLFF,TGTGCCAGCAGTTTGGGGGGGCTAGGAGAAAAACTGTTTTTT
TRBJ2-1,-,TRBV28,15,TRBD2,CASSFSPGTTNEQFF,TGTGCCAGCAGTTTTAGTCCCGGGACTACCAATGAGCAGTTCTTC
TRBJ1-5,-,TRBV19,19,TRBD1,CASRTGGTGVTIGNQPQHF,TGTGCCAGTAGAACAGGGGGGACTGGGGTTACTATAGGGAATCAGCCCCAGCATTTT
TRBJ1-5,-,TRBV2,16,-,CASRGQGSGINQPQHF,TGTGCCAGCAGGGGGCAGGGGAGTGGGATAAATCAGCCCCAGCATTTT
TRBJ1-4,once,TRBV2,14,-,CASTFVRTNEKLFF,TGTGCCAGCACCTTTGTTAGAACTAATGAAAAACTGTTTTTT
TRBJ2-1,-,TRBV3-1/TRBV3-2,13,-,CARAEVSYNEQFF,TGTGCGCGAGCGGAGGTATCCTACAATGAGCAGTTCTTC
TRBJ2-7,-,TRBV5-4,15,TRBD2,CASSLPGLALSEQYF,TGTGCCAGCAGCTTACCGGGACTAGCTCTCTCCGAGCAGTACTTC
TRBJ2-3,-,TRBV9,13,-,CASSPPRVDTQYF,TGTGCCAGCAGCCCCCCGCGCGTAGATACGCAGTATTTT
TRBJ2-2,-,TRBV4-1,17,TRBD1,CASSQESGGANTGELFF,TGCGCCAGCAGCCAAGAGTCAGGGGGCGCGAACACCGGGGAGCTGTTTTTT
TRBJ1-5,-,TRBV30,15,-,CAWSVQTGSNQPQHF,TGTGCCTGGAGTGTACAGACGGGAAGCAATCAGCCCCAGCATTTT
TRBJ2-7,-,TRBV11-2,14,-,CASGSISPGYEQYF,TGTGCCAGCGGCTCCATCTCCCCCGGTTACGAGCAGTACTTC
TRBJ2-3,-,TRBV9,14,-,CASSTGRSTDTQYF,TGTGCCAGCAGCACCGGGAGAAGCACAGATACGCAGTATTTT
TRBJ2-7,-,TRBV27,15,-,CASTPRGGETYEQYF,TGTGCCAGTACCCCGCGGGGCGGGGAGACCTACGAGCAGTACTTC
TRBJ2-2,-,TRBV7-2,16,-,CASSLAVLAHTGELFF,TGTGCCAGCAGCTTAGCCGTTCTAGCCCATACCGGGGAGCTGTTTTTT
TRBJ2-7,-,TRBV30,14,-,CAWSVVGGPGEQYF,TGTGCCTGGAGTGTTGTCGGGGGGCCCGGCGAGCAGTACTTC
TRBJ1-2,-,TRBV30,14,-,CAWSPPRVLYGYTF,TGTGCCTGGAGTCCCCCCAGGGTCCTATATGGCTACACCTTC
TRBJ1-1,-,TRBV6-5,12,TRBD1,CASGRQGTEAFF,TGTGCCAGCGGGCGACAGGGGACTGAAGCTTTCTTT
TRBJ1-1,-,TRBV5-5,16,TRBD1,CASSLGTGVGESEAFF,TGTGCCAGCAGCTTGGGGACAGGGGTGGGAGAAAGTGAAGCTTTCTTT
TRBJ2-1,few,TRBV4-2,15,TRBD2,CASSHPGLASSEQFF,TGTGCCAGCAGCCATCCGGGACTAGCTTCGAGTGAGCAGTTCTTC
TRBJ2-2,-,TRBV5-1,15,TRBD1,CASSSGTGRNGELFF,TGCGCCAGCAGTTCCGGGACAGGGAGGAACGGGGAGCTGTTTTTT
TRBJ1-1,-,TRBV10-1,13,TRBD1,CASTGQRNTEAFF,TGCGCCAGCACGGGACAGAGGAACACTGAAGCTTTCTTT
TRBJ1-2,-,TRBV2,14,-,CASSSLLQTHGYTF,TGTGCCAGCAGTTCCCTACTCCAAACCCATGGCTACACCTTC
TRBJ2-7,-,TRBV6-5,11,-,CASSQLYEQYF,TGTGCCAGCAGTCAACTCTACGAGCAGTACTTC
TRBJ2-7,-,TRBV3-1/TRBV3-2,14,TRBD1,CASSQEGQGDEQYF,TGTGCCAGCAGCCAAGAGGGACAGGGTGATGAGCAGTACTTC
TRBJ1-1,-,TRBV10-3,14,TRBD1,CAISERTGRPEAFF,TGTGCCATCAGTGAAAGGACAGGGAGGCCTGAAGCTTTCTTT
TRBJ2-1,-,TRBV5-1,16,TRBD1,CASSQRQGGFPNEQFF,TGCGCCAGCAGCCAACGACAGGGGGGATTCCCCAATGAGCAGTTCTTC
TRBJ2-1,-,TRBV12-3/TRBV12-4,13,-,CASSETHYNEQFF,TGTGCCAGCAGCGAGACTCACTACAATGAGCAGTTCTTC
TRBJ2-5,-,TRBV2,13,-,CASGKGLQETQYF,TGTGCCAGCGGTAAGGGACTTCAAGAGACCCAGTACTTC
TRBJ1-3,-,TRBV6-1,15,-,CASSEPGLSGNTIYF,TGTGCCAGCAGTGAACCGGGACTTTCTGGAAACACCATATATTTT
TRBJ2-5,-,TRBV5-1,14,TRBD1,CASSLQQGGETQYF,TGCGCCAGCAGCTTACAACAGGGGGGAGAGACCCAGTACTTC
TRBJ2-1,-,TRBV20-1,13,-,CSASFPGNNEQFF,TGCAGTGCTAGTTTTCCAGGGAACAATGAGCAGTTCTTC
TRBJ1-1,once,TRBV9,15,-,CASSLTVRMNTEAFF,TGTGCCAGCAGCCTAACAGTACGGATGAACACTGAAGCTTTCTTT
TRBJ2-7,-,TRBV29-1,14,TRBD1,CSVELTGVSYEQYF,TGCAGCGTTGAACTGACAGGGGTCTCCTACGAGCAGTACTTC
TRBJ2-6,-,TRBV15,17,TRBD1,CATSRVGDRGGANVLTF,TGTGCCACCAGCAGAGTGGGGGACAGGGGTGGGGCCAACGTCCTGACTTTC
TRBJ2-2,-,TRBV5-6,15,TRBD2,CASSSRLARTGELFF,TGTGCCAGCAGCTCGCGACTAGCGAGGACCGGGGAGCTGTTTTTT
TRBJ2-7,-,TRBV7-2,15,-,CASSFLAGESYEQYF,TGTGCCAGCAGCTTTCTTGCGGGCGAAAGCTACGAGCAGTACTTC
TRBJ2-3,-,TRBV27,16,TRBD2,CASSNLAGFLTDTQYF,TGTGCCAGCAGTAATCTAGCGGGATTCCTAACAGATACGCAGTATTTT
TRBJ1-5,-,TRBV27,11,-,CASSFTDPQHF,TGTGCCAGCAGTTTCACAGACCCCCAGCATTTT